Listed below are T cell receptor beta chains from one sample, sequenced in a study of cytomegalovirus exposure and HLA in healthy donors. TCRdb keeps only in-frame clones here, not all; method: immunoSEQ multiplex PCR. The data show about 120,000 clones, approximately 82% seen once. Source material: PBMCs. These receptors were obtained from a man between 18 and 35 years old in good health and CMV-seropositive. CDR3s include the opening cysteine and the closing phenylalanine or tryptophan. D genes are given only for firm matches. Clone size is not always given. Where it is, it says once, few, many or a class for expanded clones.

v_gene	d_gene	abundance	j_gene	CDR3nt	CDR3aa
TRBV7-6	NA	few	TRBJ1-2	TGTGCCAGCAGCCCCGGGGGGGCTGTAGGATATGGCTACACCTTC	CASSPGGAVGYGYTF
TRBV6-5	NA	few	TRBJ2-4	TGTGCCAGCAGTTACTCGATTAGAAAGGGGAACATTCAGTACTTC	CASSYSIRKGNIQYF
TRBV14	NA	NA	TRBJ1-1	TGTGCCAGCAGCCAGGACATCGCATGGGACACTGAAGCTTTCTTT	CASSQDIAWDTEAFF
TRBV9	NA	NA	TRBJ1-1	TGTGCCAGCAGCGTAGATGGGGGGAAAGCTTTCTTT	CASSVDGGKAFF
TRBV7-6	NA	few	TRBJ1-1	TGTGCCAGCAGCTCCGGACTGGATCCCGAAGCTTTCTTT	CASSSGLDPEAFF
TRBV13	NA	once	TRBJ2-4	TGTGCCAGCAGCCCTAGATGGTTGAGAGACATTCAGTACTTC	CASSPRWLRDIQYF
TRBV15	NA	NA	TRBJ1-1	TGTGCCACCAGCAGAGATAGGAGCACTGAAGCTTTCTTT	CATSRDRSTEAFF
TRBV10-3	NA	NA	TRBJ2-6	TGTGCCATCAGTGACAACTCTGGGGCCAACGTCCTGACTTTC	CAISDNSGANVLTF
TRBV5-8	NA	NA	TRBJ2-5	TGTGCCACCGCTGAGAGTGGTCAAGAGACCCAGTACTTC	CATAESGQETQYF
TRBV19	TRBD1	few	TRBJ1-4	TGTGCCAGTAGTTCGGGACAGGGATACCGAACTAATGAAAAACTGTTTTTT	CASSSGQGYRTNEKLFF
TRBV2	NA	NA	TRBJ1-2	TGTGCCAGCAGTGAGCGCTCGGTCTATGGCTACACCTTC	CASSERSVYGYTF
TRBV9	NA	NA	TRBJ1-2	TGTGCCAGCAGCGTAGTAACAGGCGGCGCGAATGGCTACACCTTC	CASSVVTGGANGYTF
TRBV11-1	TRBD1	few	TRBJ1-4	TGTGCCAGCAGCTTAGAGTCGGCAGGGGGGACGGAACTGTTTTTT	CASSLESAGGTELFF
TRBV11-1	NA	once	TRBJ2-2	TGTGCCAGCAGCCCACCGCTGGGACTCCTGAACACCGGGGAGCTGTTTTTT	CASSPPLGLLNTGELFF
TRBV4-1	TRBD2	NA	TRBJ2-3	TGCGCCAGCAGCCAAGGCGGGGGGTTTGGCACAGATACGCAGTATTTT	CASSQGGGFGTDTQYF
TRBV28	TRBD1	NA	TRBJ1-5	TGTGCCAGCAGCTCTCCGGGACAGGGCCTCGGGCAGCCCCAGCATTTT	CASSSPGQGLGQPQHF
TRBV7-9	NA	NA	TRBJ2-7	TGTGCCAGCAGCTTAGGGACTTACGAGCAGTACTTC	CASSLGTYEQYF
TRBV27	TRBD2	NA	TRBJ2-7	TGTGCCAGCAGATGGAGCGGGGGCGATCCCTACGAGCAGTACTTC	CASRWSGGDPYEQYF
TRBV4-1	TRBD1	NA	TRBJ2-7	TGCGCCAGCAGCCTGCATCAGGGGGCCGAGCAGTACTTC	CASSLHQGAEQYF
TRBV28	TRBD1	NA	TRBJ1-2	TGTGCCAGCAGTACCGGACAGGGGAGCTATGGCTACACCTTC	CASSTGQGSYGYTF
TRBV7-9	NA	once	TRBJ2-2	TGTGCCAGCAGCTTAGAAGCCTTGAACACCGGGGAGCTGTTTTTT	CASSLEALNTGELFF
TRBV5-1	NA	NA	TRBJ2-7	TGCGCCAGCAGCTTGGAACTAGCCATGTACGAGCAGTACTTC	CASSLELAMYEQYF
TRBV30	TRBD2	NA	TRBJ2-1	TGTGCCTGGAAGGCAGCGGGGGAGAATGAGCAGTTCTTC	CAWKAAGENEQFF
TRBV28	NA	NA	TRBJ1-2	TGTGCCAGCAGCGCCTCGGGGGGGCTCAACTATGGCTACACCTTC	CASSASGGLNYGYTF
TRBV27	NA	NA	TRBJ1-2	TGTGCCAGCTCTCTCGGCAGGGGTTATGGCTACACCTTC	CASSLGRGYGYTF
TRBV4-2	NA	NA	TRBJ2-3	TGTGCCAGCAGCCAAGGTGGTCGGGGGGCATCCACAGATACGCAGTATTTT	CASSQGGRGASTDTQYF
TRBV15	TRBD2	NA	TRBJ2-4	TGTGCCACCACCTCTTGGGACTATGGTGATCTAGCCAAAAACATTCAGTACTTC	CATTSWDYGDLAKNIQYF
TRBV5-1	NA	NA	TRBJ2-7	TGCGCCAGCAGCTTGGACCGGGACTCCTACGAGCAGTACTTC	CASSLDRDSYEQYF
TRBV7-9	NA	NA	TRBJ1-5	TGTGCCAGCAGCCTCGGACAGTATAGCAATCAGCCCCAGCATTTT	CASSLGQYSNQPQHF
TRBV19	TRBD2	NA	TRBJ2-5	TGTGCCAGTAGTGGGGGGGAAACCCAGTACTTC	CASSGGETQYF
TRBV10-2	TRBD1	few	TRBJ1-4	TGCGCCAGCAGTGAGCCGGGACAGGGGCATGAAAAACTGTTTTTT	CASSEPGQGHEKLFF